Described below is a single T cell receptor beta chain sequence and its context. The data belong to a study of blood T cell repertoires in COVID-19. The CDR3 sequence is 17 residues long. Germline V gene sequence: CDR1 MNHEY, CDR2 SVGEGT. V shed 0 bases and J 3 bases; nucleotides not matched to a gene: 8. Profiled with immunoSEQ multiplex PCR; TCRdb holds only in-frame clones, not every one. The repertoire holds roughly 200,000 clones, with more than 70% as singletons. What was sequenced was peripheral blood. This sequence was found in a man in his forties or fifties with active or convalescent COVID-19. The chain links TRBV6-2 or TRBV6-3 to TRBJ1-3, with 7 bases lining up with TRBD1. CDR3 amino acids: CASSYSAMTGLGNTIYF. The CDR3 DNA is TGTGCCAGCAGTTACTCGGCGATGACAGGGCTTGGAAACACCATATATTTT.